One T cell receptor beta chain is described in this entry. Germline V gives CDR1 SQVTM, CDR2 ANQGSEA. Trimming cost V 4 bases and J 3 bases, with 9 bases left between them. This CDR3 contains 12 residues. In the study's own analysis: Estimated nucleated cell counts came from reference gene primer amplification. Profiled with immunoSEQ multiplex PCR; TCRdb holds only in-frame clones, not every one. The V and J calls and clone size were taken over from that table, and D and trimming were inferred from the DNA. The sample shows under 200,000 clones, 80% to 85% of them seen only once. The data are from a study of blood T cell repertoires in COVID-19. Study-level information: Donors in the United States, Italy and Spain gave samples during acute or convalescent COVID-19.

The origin of this receptor is a woman aged 70-85 years with COVID-19, enrolled during active disease. The chain employs TRBV29-1 and TRBJ2-5; D unresolved. Source material: peripheral blood. CDR3 sequence reads: CSVATAEETQYF. The CDR3 DNA follows: TGCAGCGTTGCTACCGCCGAAGAGACCCAGTACTTC. Full variable domain (remainder filled in from reference TRBV29-1 and TRBJ2-5): SAVISQKPSRDICQRGTSLTIQCQVDSQVTMMFWYRQQPGQSLTLIATANQGSEATYESGFVIDKFPISRPNLTFSTLTVSNMSPEDSSIYLCSVATAEETQYFGPGTRLLVL.